Each of the 11 T cell receptor beta chains below was sequenced from the same sample in a study of blood T cell repertoires in COVID-19. This table comes from immunoSEQ multiplex PCR, and its TCRdb copy is limited to in-frame clones, with some not included. The sample contains 150,000 to 200,000 clones, 81% of which appear only once. Sequenced material: peripheral blood. The receptors originated from a woman older than 75 with COVID-19, enrolled during active disease.

V usage is TRBV18 and J usage is TRBJ1-1; TRBD1 matches 9 bases. J was trimmed by 5 bases and V by 0 bases; bases with no gene match: 4. CDR3 length equals 15 residues. Germline assignment: CDR1 KGHSH and CDR2 LQKENI. CDR3 nucleotide sequence: TGTGCCAGCTCACCACCGGGACAGGGAGGGACTGAAGCTTTCTTT. Its protein is CASSPPGQGGTEAFF.

V usage is TRBV28 and J usage is TRBJ1-1; tentatively, D is TRBD1 (5 bases). V was clipped by 5 bases and J by 1 base, with 8 bases between them. Looked up from germline, CDR1 is MDHEN and CDR2 is SYDVKM. This CDR3 is 13 amino acids long. CDR3 region: CASSGRANTEAFF. The DNA of the CDR3 is TGTGCCAGCAGTGGCAGGGCGAACACTGAAGCTTTCTTT.

This chain joins TRBV5-1 and TRBJ2-5; D might be TRBD2 (5 bases). The CDR3 contains 13 residues. V was trimmed by 4 bases and J by 5 bases, leaving 12 bases between them. Germline V gene lookup returns CDR1 SGHRS and CDR2 YFSETQ. The CDR3 nucleotides are TGCGCCAGCAGCCCCCGCTCGGGGGAGACCCAGTACTTC. It is translated as CASSPRSGETQYF.

The chain carries TRBV4-1 and TRBJ1-2, with D possibly TRBD1 on 6 matching bases. This CDR3 is 15 amino acids long. Germline values: CDR1 MGHRA, CDR2 YSYEKL. V lost 1 base and J 5 bases, leaving 14 bases between the germline ends. This CDR3 is CASSQVKRGGYGYTF. The CDR3, as DNA: TGCGCCAGCAGCCAAGTCAAGAGGGGGGGATATGGCTACACCTTC.

In nucleotides, the CDR3 is TGCGCCAGCAGCTTTGCGGGGGCCCTTTTAAGCGGGACCGGGGAGCTGTTTTTT. Translated: CASSFAGALLSGTGELFF. This chain joins TRBV5-1 and TRBJ2-2; D might be TRBD2 (7 bases). Trimming stripped 2 bases from V and 5 bases from J, with 22 bases between. This CDR3 is built from 18 residues. Looked up from germline, CDR1 is SGHRS and CDR2 is YFSETQ.

The chain joins TRBV7-2 to TRBJ2-2; TRBD1 agrees at 7 bases. Losses at the gene ends were 5 bases for V and 6 bases for J; bases not matched to a gene: 6. The CDR3 is made up of 14 amino acids. Germline V lookup: CDR1 SGHTA, CDR2 FQGNSA. The CDR3 DNA reads TGTGCCAGCAGCACAACAGGGGTGGCCGGGGAGCTGTTTTTT. Its protein is CASSTTGVAGELFF.

The rearrangement uses TRBV7-9 and TRBJ1-1; no firm D call. The germline gives CDR1 SEHNR, CDR2 FQNEAQ (reference sequence). The V and J ends lost 3 bases and 3 bases respectively, with 2 bases between them. This CDR3 is built from 11 residues. The CDR3 loop is CASSFDTEAFF. Here the CDR3 DNA reads TGTGCCAGCAGCTTCGACACTGAAGCTTTCTTT.

J is TRBJ2-5 and V is TRBV2, with unresolved D. CDR1 and CDR2 from the germline V gene are SNHLY and FYNNEI. V lost 4 bases and J 10 bases, leaving 10 bases between the germline ends. The CDR3 extends over 11 amino acids. The chain's CDR3 is CASSGGALQYF. CDR3 in DNA: TGTGCCAGCAGTGGTGGAGCCCTCCAGTACTTC.

The chain employs TRBV6-2 or TRBV6-3 and TRBJ1-2; D is unresolved. The CDR3 sequence is 16 residues long. Germline CDR1 and CDR2: MNHEY and SVGEGT. Between the trimmed V and J ends, which lost 0 bases and 4 bases, there was a span of 15 bases. This CDR3 is CASSYSGGSEGYGYTF. In nucleotides, the CDR3 is TGTGCCAGCAGTTACTCGGGCGGGAGCGAGGGCTATGGCTACACCTTC.

The rearrangement joins TRBV5-1 to TRBJ2-5; 10 positions match TRBD2. Germline V gives CDR1 SGHRS, CDR2 YFSETQ. CDR3 length: 15 amino acids. With 4 bases clipped from V and 5 bases from J, the junction kept 8 bases outside the gene matches. This CDR3 is CASSKLTSGWETQYF. The CDR3, as DNA: TGCGCCAGCAGCAAGTTGACTAGCGGGTGGGAGACCCAGTACTTC. Combining the CDR3 with reference TRBV5-1 and TRBJ2-5 gives the whole variable domain KAGVTQTPRYLIKTRGQQVTLSCSPISGHRSVSWYQQTPGQGLQFLFEYFSETQRNKGNFPGRFSGRQFSNSRSEMNVSTLELGDSALYLCASSKLTSGWETQYFGPGTRLLVL.

As DNA, the CDR3 is TGTGCCAGCAGCCCAGAGACAGGGTACAGCAATCAGCCCCAGCATTTT. Protein: CASSPETGYSNQPQHF. This rearrangement joins TRBV7-2 to TRBJ1-5, with 7 nucleotides matching TRBD1. V lost 5 bases to trimming and J lost 1 base; unmatched junction nucleotides: 8. This CDR3 region has 16 residues. From germline, CDR1 is SGHTA and CDR2 FQGNSA.